The present TCR beta chain was sequenced within a study of OX40 agonist ivuxolimab in advanced cancers. The study's findings and limits: Blood T cells, both CD4+ and CD8+, expanded clonally by week 6 at 0.1 to 3.0 mg/kg. Low clonal expansion, among the lowest seen, marked partial responders at 0.1-3.0 mg/kg.

A note on this clone: The target antigen is unknown.

Assay: immunoSEQ multiplex PCR; the TCRdb copy retains only in-frame clones and omits some. The sample holds about 23,000 clones; around 84% are singletons and the top ten take roughly 13%. V was pared by 5 bases and J by 7 bases, with 11 bases between. The length of the CDR3 is 12 residues. Germline CDR1 SEHNR, CDR2 FQNEAQ (reference sequence). The chain combines TRBV7-9 with TRBJ2-5; D possibly corresponds to TRBD2 (6 bases). Sequenced here: CD4+ or CD8+ T cells sorted from blood, sampled in a trial of the OX40 agonist ivuxolimab. The receptor was derived from an adult with an advanced solid tumor such as melanoma, head and neck, liver or kidney cancer. CDR3 sequence (DNA): TGTGCCAGCAGCGAAGGGCGGGGGACCCAGTACTTC. Its translation is CASSEGRGTQYF. The full variable domain, rest sourced from reference TRBV7-9 and TRBJ2-5, is DTGVSQNPRHKITKRGQNVTFRCDPISEHNRLYWYRQTLGQGPEFLTYFQNEAQLEKSRLLSDRFSAERPKGSFSTLEIQRTEQGDSAMYLCASSEGRGTQYFGPGTRLLVL.